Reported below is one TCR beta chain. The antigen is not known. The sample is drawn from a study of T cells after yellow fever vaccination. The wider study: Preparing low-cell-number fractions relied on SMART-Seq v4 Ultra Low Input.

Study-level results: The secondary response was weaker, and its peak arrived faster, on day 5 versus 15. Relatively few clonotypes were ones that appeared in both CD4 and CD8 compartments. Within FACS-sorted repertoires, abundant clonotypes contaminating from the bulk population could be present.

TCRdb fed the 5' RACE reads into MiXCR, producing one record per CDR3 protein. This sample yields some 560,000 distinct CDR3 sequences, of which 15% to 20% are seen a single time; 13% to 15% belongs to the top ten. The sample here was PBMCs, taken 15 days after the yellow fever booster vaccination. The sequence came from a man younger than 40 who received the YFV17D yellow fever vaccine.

DNA for the CDR3: TGCAGTGCCGTGAGGAGGGGTATAGAGACCCAGTACTTC. This gives the protein CSAVRRGIETQYF. V usage is TRBV20-1 and J usage is TRBJ2-5; possible D gene TRBD2, 6 bases. The CDR3 covers 13 residues. The V gene's germline CDR1 is DFQATT and CDR2 SNEGSKA (reference sequence). Trimming took off 6 bases at V and 4 bases at J, with 15 bases between the two ends.